These 13 T cell receptor beta chains share one sample of origin, sequenced in a study of blood T cell repertoires in COVID-19. Clones were sequenced by immunoSEQ multiplex PCR, and TCRdb holds only the in-frame ones, with some missing. The sample lists 70,000 to 95,000 clones, roughly three quarters occurring once. The sample comprised peripheral blood. The receptors originated from a man aged 55 to 69 with COVID-19, enrolled during active disease.

The chain's CDR3 is CASSDRPVDTQYF. The CDR3 DNA sequence: TGTGCCAGCAGTGACCGCCCAGTGGATACGCAGTATTTT. This sequence joins TRBV25-1 and TRBJ2-3, with D unresolved. The CDR3 has 13 amino acids. The V gene's germline CDR1 is MGHDK and CDR2 SYGVNS. Trimming removed 3 bases from V and 6 bases from J, with 10 bases in between.

V and J are TRBV7-9 and TRBJ1-1; D gene uncertain. Trimming pared 5 bases from V and 10 bases from J, leaving 11 bases between. The CDR3 spans 11 residues. In germline, CDR1 is SEHNR, CDR2 FQNEAQ (reference sequence). CDR3: CASSPGFGAFF. CDR3 in DNA: TGTGCCAGCAGCCCGGGGTTCGGAGCTTTCTTT.

The chain employs TRBV6-6 and TRBJ2-7; 11 nucleotides align to TRBD1. Trimming took 5 bases from V and 0 from J; bases not matched to a gene: 21. Germline loops: CDR1 MNHNY, CDR2 SVGAGI (reference sequence). The CDR3 loop spans 21 amino acids. The CDR3 here is CASSPRAGSGTGGRTSYEQYF. As DNA, the CDR3 is TGTGCCAGCAGTCCACGAGCTGGGAGCGGGACAGGGGGTCGAACCTCCTACGAGCAGTACTTC.

There are many counts of this clone. The chain is built from TRBV7-9 and TRBJ1-3; maybe TRBD1 (5 bases). Trimming removed 2 bases from V and 0 bases from J, with 8 bases in between. CDR3 length: 15 amino acids. In germline, CDR1 is SEHNR, CDR2 FQNEAQ (reference sequence). The CDR3 DNA reads as TGTGCCAGCAGCTTAACGACAGTCTCTGGAAACACCATATATTTT. The encoded protein is CASSLTTVSGNTIYF.

The chain links TRBV9 to TRBJ1-2; 7 nucleotides line up with TRBD1. With V trimmed by 0 bases and J by 2 bases, 1 base remained unmatched. The germline CDR1 and CDR2 sequences are SGDLS and YYNGEE. CDR3 length equals 14 residues. In nucleotides, the CDR3 is TGTGCCAGCAGCGTAGACAGGGGAAACTATGGCTACACCTTC. This encodes CASSVDRGNYGYTF.

This rearrangement joins TRBV6-2 or TRBV6-3 to TRBJ1-5; maybe TRBD1 (6 bases). V lost 4 bases, J lost 7 bases, and 17 bases lay in between. The CDR3 is 15 residues long. CDR1 is MNHEY and CDR2 is SVGEGT in the germline V gene. CDR3 nucleotide sequence: TGTGCCAGCAGTTCCGATGACAGGCTCTGGCAGCCCCAGCATTTT. This translates into CASSSDDRLWQPQHF.

The chain carries TRBV6-5 and TRBJ2-1, with 13 bases lining up with TRBD2. V was pared by 6 bases and J by 8 bases, with 4 bases of the junction left unmatched. In germline, CDR1 is MNHEY, CDR2 SVGAGI. The CDR3 has 14 residues. The CDR3 DNA sequence: TGTGCCAGCAGACTAGCGGGAGGGCCCTATGAGCAGTTCTTC. Translating it yields CASRLAGGPYEQFF.

The chain combines TRBV5-1 with TRBJ2-1; TRBD2 aligns across 13 bases. The CDR3 loop spans 16 amino acids. Germline CDR1 is SGHRS and CDR2 is YFSETQ. J lost 8 bases, V lost 0 bases, and 5 bases had no gene match. Written as DNA, the CDR3 is TGCGCCAGCAGCTTGGGGACTAGCGGGAGTAGACATGAGCAGTTCTTC. Translating it yields CASSLGTSGSRHEQFF.

The J gene is TRBJ1-2, the V gene TRBV7-2, with D possibly matching TRBD1 (5 bases). Germline V lookup: CDR1 SGHTA, CDR2 FQGNSA. The V end was cut by 6 bases, the J end by 8 bases, with 13 bases between. The CDR3 sequence is 12 residues long. CDR3 loop: CASRGTAGGYTF. The CDR3, as DNA: TGTGCCAGCAGAGGGACTGCTGGCGGCTACACCTTC.

The chain links TRBV19 to TRBJ2-7; 12 bases map to TRBD1. V dropped 5 bases and J dropped 2; count of bases not matched to a gene: 4. CDR3 size: 15 residues. Looked up from germline, CDR1 is LNHDA and CDR2 is SQIVND (reference sequence). CDR3 region: CASSVGDRGPYEQYF. In DNA, the CDR3 is TGTGCCAGTAGTGTAGGGGACAGGGGGCCCTACGAGCAGTACTTC.

J is TRBJ1-3 and V is TRBV9; no clear D gene. The V and J ends lost 0 bases and 0 bases respectively, with 10 bases between them. Germline values: CDR1 SGDLS, CDR2 YYNGEE. CDR3 length equals 16 residues. CDR3 sequence (DNA): TGTGCCAGCAGCGTAGGTCACAGACGCTCTGGAAACACCATATATTTT. Residues: CASSVGHRRSGNTIYF.

This clone was detected only once. J is TRBJ1-5 and V is TRBV2; D remains unclear. The germline V and J ends were trimmed by 0 bases and 1 base, with 7 bases remaining between them. Germline loops: CDR1 SNHLY, CDR2 FYNNEI. The CDR3 spans 15 residues. This CDR3 reads CASSEAARSNQPQHF. The CDR3 DNA follows: TGTGCCAGCAGTGAAGCCGCCAGAAGCAATCAGCCCCAGCATTTT.

The chain carries TRBV9 and TRBJ2-2; 8 bases are a match to TRBD1. Germline V gene lookup returns CDR1 SGDLS and CDR2 YYNGEE. This CDR3 is built from 16 residues. Losses at the gene ends were 4 bases for V and 6 bases for J; bases not matched to a gene: 11. The CDR3 region is CASSPRTGLGAGELFF. For the CDR3, the DNA is TGTGCCAGCAGCCCCCGGACAGGGTTGGGGGCCGGGGAGCTGTTTTTT.